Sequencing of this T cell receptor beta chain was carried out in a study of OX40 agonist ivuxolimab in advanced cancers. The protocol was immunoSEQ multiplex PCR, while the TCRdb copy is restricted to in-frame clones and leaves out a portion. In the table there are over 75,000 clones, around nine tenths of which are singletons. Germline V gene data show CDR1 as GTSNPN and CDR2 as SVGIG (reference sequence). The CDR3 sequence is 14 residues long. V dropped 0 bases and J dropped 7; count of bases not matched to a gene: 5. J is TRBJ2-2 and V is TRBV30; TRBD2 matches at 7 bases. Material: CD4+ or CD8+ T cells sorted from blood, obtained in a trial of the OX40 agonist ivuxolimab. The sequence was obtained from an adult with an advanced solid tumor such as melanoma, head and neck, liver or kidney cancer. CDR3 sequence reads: CAWSVLASGGELFF. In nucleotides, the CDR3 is TGTGCCTGGAGTGTACTAGCGTCCGGCGGGGAGCTGTTTTTT.